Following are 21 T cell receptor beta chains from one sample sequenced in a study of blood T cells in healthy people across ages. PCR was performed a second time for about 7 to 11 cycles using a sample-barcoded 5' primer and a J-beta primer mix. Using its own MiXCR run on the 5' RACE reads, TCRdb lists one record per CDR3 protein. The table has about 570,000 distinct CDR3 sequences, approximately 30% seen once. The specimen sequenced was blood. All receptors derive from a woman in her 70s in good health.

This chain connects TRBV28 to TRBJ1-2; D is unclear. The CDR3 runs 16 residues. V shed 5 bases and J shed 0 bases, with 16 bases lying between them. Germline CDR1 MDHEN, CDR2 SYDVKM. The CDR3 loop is CASSISGALSNYGYTF. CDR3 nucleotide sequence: TGTGCCAGCAGTATTTCAGGTGCTCTCTCTAACTATGGCTACACCTTC.

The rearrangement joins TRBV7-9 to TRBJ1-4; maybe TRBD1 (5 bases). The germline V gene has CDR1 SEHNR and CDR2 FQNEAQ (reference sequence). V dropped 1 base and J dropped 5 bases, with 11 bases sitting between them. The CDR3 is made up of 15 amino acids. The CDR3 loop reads CASSLGGAGNEKLFF. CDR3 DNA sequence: TGTGCCAGCAGCTTAGGCGGGGCTGGGAATGAAAAACTGTTTTTT.

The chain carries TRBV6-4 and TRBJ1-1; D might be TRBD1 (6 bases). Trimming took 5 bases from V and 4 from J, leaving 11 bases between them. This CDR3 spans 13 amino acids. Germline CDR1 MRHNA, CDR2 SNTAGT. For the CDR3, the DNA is TGTGCCAGCAGTCGCGGACAGACCACTGAAGCTTTCTTT. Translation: CASSRGQTTEAFF.

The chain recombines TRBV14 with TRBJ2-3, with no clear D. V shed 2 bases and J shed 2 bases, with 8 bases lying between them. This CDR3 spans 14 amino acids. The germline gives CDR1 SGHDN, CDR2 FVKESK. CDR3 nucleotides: TGTGCCAGCAGCCAAATAGCATTCACAGATACGCAGTATTTT. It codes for CASSQIAFTDTQYF.

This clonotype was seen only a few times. DNA for the CDR3: TGTGCCAGCAGTTTCGGGACAGGGCGTAATTCACCCCTCCACTTT. Its protein is CASSFGTGRNSPLHF. The chain employs TRBV12-3 or TRBV12-4 and TRBJ1-6; 9 bases map to TRBD1. The CDR3 spans 15 residues. Trimming took 3 bases from V and 6 from J; bases not matched to a gene: 3.

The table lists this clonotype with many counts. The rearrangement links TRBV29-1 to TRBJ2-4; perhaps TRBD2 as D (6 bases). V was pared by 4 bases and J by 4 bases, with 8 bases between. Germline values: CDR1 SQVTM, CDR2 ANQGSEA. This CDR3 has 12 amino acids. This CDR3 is CSVGAGKNIQYF. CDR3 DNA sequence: TGCAGCGTTGGGGCGGGGAAAAACATTCAGTACTTC.

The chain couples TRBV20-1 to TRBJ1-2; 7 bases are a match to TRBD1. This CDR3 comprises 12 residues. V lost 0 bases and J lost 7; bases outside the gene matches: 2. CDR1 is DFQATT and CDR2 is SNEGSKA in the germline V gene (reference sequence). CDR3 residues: CSAREGGGGYTF. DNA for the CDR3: TGCAGTGCTAGAGAAGGGGGCGGTGGCTACACCTTC.

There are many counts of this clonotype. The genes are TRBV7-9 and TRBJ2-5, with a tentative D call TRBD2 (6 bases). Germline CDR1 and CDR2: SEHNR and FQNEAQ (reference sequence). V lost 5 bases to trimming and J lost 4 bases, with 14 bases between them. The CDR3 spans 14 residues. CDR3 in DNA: TGTGCCAGCAGCGCGGGTAGCGGCACAGAGACCCAGTACTTC. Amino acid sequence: CASSAGSGTETQYF. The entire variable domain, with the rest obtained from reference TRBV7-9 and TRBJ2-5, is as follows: DTGVSQNPRHKITKRGQNVTFRCDPISEHNRLYWYRQTLGQGPEFLTYFQNEAQLEKSRLLSDRFSAERPKGSFSTLEIQRTEQGDSAMYLCASSAGSGTETQYFGPGTRLLVL.

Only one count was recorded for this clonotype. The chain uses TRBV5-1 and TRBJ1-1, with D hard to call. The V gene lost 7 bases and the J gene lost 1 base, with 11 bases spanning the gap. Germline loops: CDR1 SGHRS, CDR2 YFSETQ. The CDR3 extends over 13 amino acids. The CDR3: CASAPTKNTEAFF. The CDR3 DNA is TGCGCCAGCGCCCCTACGAAGAACACTGAAGCTTTCTTT. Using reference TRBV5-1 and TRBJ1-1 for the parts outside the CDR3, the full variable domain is KAGVTQTPRYLIKTRGQQVTLSCSPISGHRSVSWYQQTPGQGLQFLFEYFSETQRNKGNFPGRFSGRQFSNSRSEMNVSTLELGDSALYLCASAPTKNTEAFFGQGTRLTVV.

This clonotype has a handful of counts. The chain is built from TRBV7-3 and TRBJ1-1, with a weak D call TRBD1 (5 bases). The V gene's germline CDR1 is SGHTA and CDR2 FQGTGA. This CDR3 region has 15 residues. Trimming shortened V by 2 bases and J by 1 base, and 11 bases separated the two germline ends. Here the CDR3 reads CASSLEGLGNTEAFF. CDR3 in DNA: TGTGCCAGCAGCTTAGAGGGACTCGGGAACACTGAAGCTTTCTTT.

CDR3 sequence (DNA): TGCAGCGTGGCCGGGACAGGGGGCAGGGCTAATGAAAAACTGTTTTTT. Protein: CSVAGTGGRANEKLFF. The J gene is TRBJ1-4, the V gene TRBV29-1; 12 nucleotides line up with TRBD1. Germline V lookup: CDR1 SQVTM, CDR2 ANQGSEA. The junction had 8 bases not matched to a gene; V was cut back by 6 bases and J by 3 bases. This CDR3 is 16 amino acids long.

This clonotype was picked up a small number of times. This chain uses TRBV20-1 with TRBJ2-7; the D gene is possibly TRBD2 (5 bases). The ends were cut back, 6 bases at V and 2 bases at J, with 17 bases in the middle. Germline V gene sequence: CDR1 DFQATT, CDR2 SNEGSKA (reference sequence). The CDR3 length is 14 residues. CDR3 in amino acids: CSALPTSATYEQYF. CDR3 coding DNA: TGCAGTGCCCTACCTACTAGTGCCACCTACGAGCAGTACTTC.

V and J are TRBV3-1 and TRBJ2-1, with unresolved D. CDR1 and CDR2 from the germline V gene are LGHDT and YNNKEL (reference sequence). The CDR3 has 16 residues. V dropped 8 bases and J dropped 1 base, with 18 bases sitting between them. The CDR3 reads CASQHSGAASYNEQFF. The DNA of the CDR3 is TGTGCCAGCCAACATTCCGGAGCAGCTTCCTACAATGAGCAGTTCTTC.

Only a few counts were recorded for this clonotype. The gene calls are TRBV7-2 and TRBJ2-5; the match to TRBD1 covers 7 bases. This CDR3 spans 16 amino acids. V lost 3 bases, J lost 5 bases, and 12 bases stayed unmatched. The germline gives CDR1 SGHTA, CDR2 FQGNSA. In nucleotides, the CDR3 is TGTGCCAGCAGCTTGAGTCGACAGGGTGGAAAGGAGACCCAGTACTTC. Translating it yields CASSLSRQGGKETQYF.

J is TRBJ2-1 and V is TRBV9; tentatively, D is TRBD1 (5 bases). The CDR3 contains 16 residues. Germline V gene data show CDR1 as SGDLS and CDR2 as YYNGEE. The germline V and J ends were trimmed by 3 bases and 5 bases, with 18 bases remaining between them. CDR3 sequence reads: CASSALGPGPNNEQFF. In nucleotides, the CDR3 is TGTGCCAGCAGCGCTTTGGGGCCCGGCCCAAACAATGAGCAGTTCTTC.

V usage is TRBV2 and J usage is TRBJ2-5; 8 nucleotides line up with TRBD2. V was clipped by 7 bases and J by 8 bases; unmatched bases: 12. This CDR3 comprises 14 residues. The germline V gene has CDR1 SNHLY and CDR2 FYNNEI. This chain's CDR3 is CASIPSGFPGTQYF. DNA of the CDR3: TGTGCCAGCATTCCTAGCGGGTTTCCCGGAACCCAGTACTTC. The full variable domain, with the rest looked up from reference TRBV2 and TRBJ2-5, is EPEVTQTPSHQVTQMGQEVILRCVPISNHLYFYWYRQILGQKVEFLVSFYNNEISEKSEIFDDQFSVERPDGSNFTLKIRSTKLEDSAMYFCASIPSGFPGTQYFGPGTRLLVL.

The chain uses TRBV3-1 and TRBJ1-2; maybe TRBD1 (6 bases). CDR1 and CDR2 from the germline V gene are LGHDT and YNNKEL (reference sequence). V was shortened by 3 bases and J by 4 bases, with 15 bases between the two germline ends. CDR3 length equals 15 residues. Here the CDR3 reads CASSQRTGSIYGYTF. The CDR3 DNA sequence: TGTGCCAGCAGCCAGAGAACAGGGTCCATCTATGGCTACACCTTC.

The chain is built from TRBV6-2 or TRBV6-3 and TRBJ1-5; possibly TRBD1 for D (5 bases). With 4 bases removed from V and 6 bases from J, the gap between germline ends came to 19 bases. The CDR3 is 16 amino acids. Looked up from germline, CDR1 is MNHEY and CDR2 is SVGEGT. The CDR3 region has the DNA TGTGCCAGCAGTTGGGGACTTACTCGAGGCCCTCAGCCCCAGCATTTT. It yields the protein CASSWGLTRGPQPQHF.

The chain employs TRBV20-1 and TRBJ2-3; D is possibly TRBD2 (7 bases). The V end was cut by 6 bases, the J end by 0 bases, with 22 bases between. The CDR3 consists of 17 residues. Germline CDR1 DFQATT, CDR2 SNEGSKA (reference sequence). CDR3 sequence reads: CSARLGGGHRSTDTQYF. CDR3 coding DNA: TGCAGTGCAAGACTGGGGGGGGGCCACCGAAGCACAGATACGCAGTATTTT.

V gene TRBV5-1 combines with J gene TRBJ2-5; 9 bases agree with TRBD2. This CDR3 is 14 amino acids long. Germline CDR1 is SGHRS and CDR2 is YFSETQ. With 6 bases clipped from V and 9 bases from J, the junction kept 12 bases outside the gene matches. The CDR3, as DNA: TGCGCCAGCACTCTAGCGGGGACAAGGGGGGCCCAGTACTTC. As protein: CASTLAGTRGAQYF. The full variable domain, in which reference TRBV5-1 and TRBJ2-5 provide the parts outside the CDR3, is KAGVTQTPRYLIKTRGQQVTLSCSPISGHRSVSWYQQTPGQGLQFLFEYFSETQRNKGNFPGRFSGRQFSNSRSEMNVSTLELGDSALYLCASTLAGTRGAQYFGPGTRLLVL.

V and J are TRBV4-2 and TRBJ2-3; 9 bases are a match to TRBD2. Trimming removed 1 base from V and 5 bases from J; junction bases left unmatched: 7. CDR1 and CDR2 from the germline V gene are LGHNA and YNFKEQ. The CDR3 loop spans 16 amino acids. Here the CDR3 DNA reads TGTGCCAGCAGCCAAGGTCAGCGGGAGGTGCAAGATACGCAGTATTTT. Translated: CASSQGQREVQDTQYF.